A single sample gave rise to the 14 T cell receptor beta chains below, sequenced in a study of T cell responses to AZD1222 COVID-19 vaccine. Repertoires were generated with immunoSEQ multiplex PCR, while TCRdb's copy carries only in-frame clones and drops some. Among about 86,000 clones listed, around 90% were seen once. The specimen comprised peripheral blood, sampled on day 0 of AZD1222 vaccination. The receptor source for this set is an adult in good health.

This clone was seen only once. The CDR3 DNA sequence: TGTGCCAGCAGCAAAGACAGGGGAGAATCACCCCTCCACTTT. It specifies CASSKDRGESPLHF. The chain uses TRBV9 and TRBJ1-6; 8 bases line up with TRBD1. J gave up 10 bases and V 4 bases, and 7 bases lay outside the gene matches. Germline V CDR1 and CDR2: SGDLS, YYNGEE. The CDR3 is 14 residues long.

The CDR3 here is CASSLGMANTEAFF. The DNA of the CDR3 is TGTGCCAGCAGCTTAGGAATGGCGAACACTGAAGCTTTCTTT. The V and J genes are TRBV7-2 and TRBJ1-1, with no clear D. CDR3 length equals 14 residues. Germline values: CDR1 SGHTA, CDR2 FQGNSA. Trimming shortened V by 1 base and J by 1 base, and 7 bases separated the two germline ends.

The chain is built from TRBV7-8 and TRBJ1-2; weak D call: TRBD1 (6 bases). Germline lookup yields CDR1 SGHVS and CDR2 FQNEAQ. The CDR3 length is 13 residues. Trimming left V 3 bases short and J 3 bases short, with 8 bases between. CDR3 bases: TGTGCCAGCAGCTTGGACAGAGACTATGGCTACACCTTC. Its protein product is CASSLDRDYGYTF.

The chain recombines TRBV3-1 (or the pseudogene TRBV3-2) with TRBJ2-1, with 7 positions matching TRBD2. This CDR3 is built from 15 residues. CDR1 is LGHDT and CDR2 is YNNKEL in the germline V gene (reference sequence). V trimming: 0 bases; J trimming: 4 bases; junction bases outside the gene matches: 3. CDR3 residues: CASSQDLAAYNEQFF. CDR3 coding DNA: TGTGCCAGCAGCCAAGACCTAGCGGCTTACAATGAGCAGTTCTTC.

The chain combines TRBV7-9 with TRBJ1-1; D perhaps matches TRBD1 (5 bases). CDR1 and CDR2 (germline): SEHNR, FQNEAQ (reference sequence). Trimming took off 5 bases at V and 1 base at J, with 17 bases between the two ends. The CDR3 extends over 16 amino acids. The CDR3 reads CASSHISGDPNTEAFF. The CDR3, as DNA: TGTGCCAGCAGCCATATCAGCGGGGACCCGAACACTGAAGCTTTCTTT.

The chain combines TRBV2 with TRBJ1-5; tentative D call: TRBD1 (6 bases). The CDR3 has 15 amino acids. Per the germline V gene, CDR1 is SNHLY and CDR2 is FYNNEI. Trimming pared 6 bases from V and 2 bases from J, leaving 14 bases between. CDR3 coding DNA: TGTGCCAGCAGCCCCGAAGGGGGACGCAATCAGCCCCAGCATTTT. This gives the protein CASSPEGGRNQPQHF. Using reference TRBV2 and TRBJ1-5 for the parts outside the CDR3, the full variable domain is EPEVTQTPSHQVTQMGQEVILRCVPISNHLYFYWYRQILGQKVEFLVSFYNNEISEKSEIFDDQFSVERPDGSNFTLKIRSTKLEDSAMYFCASSPEGGRNQPQHFGDGTRLSIL.

This sequence joins TRBV18 and TRBJ2-3; unclear D gene. Germline V gene lookup returns CDR1 KGHSH and CDR2 LQKENI. Trimming took off 5 bases at V and 2 bases at J, with 11 bases between the two ends. This CDR3 region has 14 residues. The DNA of the CDR3 is TGTGCCAGCTCATCTCTGGAATTCACAGATACGCAGTATTTT. It yields the protein CASSSLEFTDTQYF.

This clone was picked up one time. The chain couples TRBV5-1 to TRBJ2-3; TRBD1 aligns across 8 bases. Germline CDR1 and CDR2: SGHRS and YFSETQ. V shed 0 bases, J shed 2 bases, and the junction held 8 bases outside the gene matches. CDR3 length: 17 amino acids. The CDR3 bases are TGCGCCAGCAGCTTGGTCGGGACAGGACTTACCACAGATACGCAGTATTTT. Translating it yields CASSLVGTGLTTDTQYF.

This chain joins TRBV7-8 and TRBJ2-6, with a tentative D call TRBD1 (6 bases). The CDR3 consists of 19 residues. Germline CDR1 reads SGHVS; CDR2 reads FQNEAQ. The ends were cut back, 2 bases at V and 0 bases at J, with 17 bases in the middle. Here the CDR3 DNA reads TGTGCCAGCAGCTTATCGGGCCGGTTGGGACACTCTGGGGCCAACGTCCTGACTTTC. It codes for CASSLSGRLGHSGANVLTF.

This clone was found a few times. The chain is built from TRBV9 and TRBJ1-2, with 10 bases identical to TRBD1. V gave up 0 bases and J gave up 4 bases; unmatched junction bases: 9. Germline CDR1 is SGDLS and CDR2 is YYNGEE. This CDR3 spans 17 amino acids. CDR3: CASSVGLTGGFSYGYTF. The CDR3 region has the DNA TGTGCCAGCAGCGTAGGGCTGACAGGGGGCTTTAGCTATGGCTACACCTTC.

The J gene is TRBJ1-5, the V gene TRBV19, with 12 bases that match TRBD1. The length of the CDR3 is 17 residues. Germline V lookup: CDR1 LNHDA, CDR2 SQIVND (reference sequence). The V segment lost 4 bases and the J segment 6 bases; nucleotides outside the gene matches: 10. The CDR3 region has the DNA TGTGCCAGTAGTACGGGACAGGGGGCTTACGCTCTTCAGCCCCAGCATTTT. It specifies CASSTGQGAYALQPQHF.

This sequence joins TRBV7-2 and TRBJ1-1, with a tentative D call TRBD1 (6 bases). This CDR3 region has 15 residues. From germline, CDR1 is SGHTA and CDR2 FQGNSA. V gave up 7 bases and J gave up 1 base, with 16 bases separating them. This CDR3 reads CASTAMGAQNTEAFF. DNA of the CDR3: TGTGCCAGCACCGCAATGGGGGCCCAGAACACTGAAGCTTTCTTT.

The gene calls are TRBV3-1 (or the pseudogene TRBV3-2) and TRBJ1-5; D is ambiguous. The CDR3 covers 15 residues. The germline V and J ends were trimmed by 4 bases and 6 bases, with 16 bases remaining between them. CDR1 is LGHDT, CDR2 YNNKEL, per germline (reference sequence). CDR3 amino acids: CASSPTPGSGQPQHF. The CDR3 DNA reads TGTGCCAGCAGCCCCACCCCGGGGTCGGGTCAGCCCCAGCATTTT.

The V and J genes are TRBV7-3 and TRBJ2-4, with D perhaps assigned TRBD1 or TRBD2 (5 bases each). Germline values: CDR1 SGHTA, CDR2 FQGTGA. The CDR3 contains 14 residues. The V gene lost 2 bases and the J gene lost 7 bases, with 12 bases spanning the gap. The DNA of the CDR3 is TGTGCCAGCAGCTTATCGCCAGGGAGTAACATTCAGTACTTC. This encodes CASSLSPGSNIQYF.